The 23 T cell receptor beta chains reported below all come from one sample, sequenced in a study of CD8 T cells in Susac syndrome. Random hexamers served to reverse transcribe about 0.45 to 1 ug RNA. Each CDR3 protein is one row after TCRdb ran MiXCR on the immunoSEQ multiplex PCR reads. This table holds some 150,000 distinct CDR3 sequences, under 97% found once. The sample consisted of CD4+ T cells from PBMCs. Receptors were obtained from a human donor with Susac syndrome.

The rearrangement uses TRBV29-1 and TRBJ1-1; D ambiguous. The CDR3 extends over 13 amino acids. Looked up from germline, CDR1 is SQVTM and CDR2 is ANQGSEA. The V gene lost 2 bases and the J gene lost 0 bases, with 7 bases spanning the gap. CDR3 coding DNA: TGCAGCGTTGAACGGCGGTTGAACACTGAAGCTTTCTTT. It is translated as CSVERRLNTEAFF.

The V gene is TRBV29-1, the J gene TRBJ2-4; 11 positions agree with TRBD1. This CDR3 is 15 amino acids long. In germline, CDR1 is SQVTM, CDR2 ANQGSEA. The J segment lost 8 bases and the V segment lost 1 base, leaving 7 bases of the junction unmatched. CDR3 loop: CSVEGWGTGGDIQYF. The CDR3 DNA sequence: TGCAGCGTTGAAGGGTGGGGGACAGGGGGTGACATTCAGTACTTC.

The rearrangement links TRBV12-3 or TRBV12-4 to TRBJ2-2; a weak D match, TRBD2 (7 bases). CDR3 length equals 17 residues. Trimming left V 7 bases short and J 0 bases short, with 18 bases between. CDR3 coding DNA: TGTGCCAGCACCGGGGGGCAGGGGTTCGCGAACACCGGGGAGCTGTTTTTT. Its protein is CASTGGQGFANTGELFF.

This chain uses TRBV4-1 with TRBJ2-3; D gene unclear. The CDR3 loop spans 13 amino acids. Trimming took off 4 bases at V and 10 bases at J, with 15 bases between the two ends. The germline V gene encodes CDR1 MGHRA and CDR2 YSYEKL. The CDR3 sequence is CASSLTAGPAQYF. CDR3 DNA: TGCGCCAGCAGCCTCACGGCCGGTCCCGCGCAGTATTTT.

This rearrangement joins TRBV28 to TRBJ2-4; weak D call: TRBD2 (5 bases). V was shortened by 6 bases and J by 6 bases, with 15 bases between the two germline ends. The CDR3 is 14 residues long. From germline, CDR1 is MDHEN and CDR2 SYDVKM. CDR3 amino acids: CASREPSGLNIQYF. The CDR3 bases are TGTGCCAGCAGAGAACCCAGCGGACTAAACATTCAGTACTTC.

This clonotype was detected only once. This chain links TRBV2 with TRBJ1-5, with 8 nucleotides matching TRBD1. Trimming at V came to 8 bases and at J to 5 bases, leaving 8 bases not matched to a gene. The CDR3 contains 14 residues. CDR1 is SNHLY, CDR2 FYNNEI, per germline. CDR3 DNA sequence: TGTGCCAGCCAAGAGGGGACAGGAGATCAGCCCCAGCATTTT. Its protein product is CASQEGTGDQPQHF.

This clonotype appeared once. The J gene is TRBJ1-5, the V gene TRBV12-3 or TRBV12-4, with D maybe TRBD1 (6 bases). The CDR3 loop spans 13 amino acids. The V end lost 6 bases, the J end lost 4 bases, and 10 bases lay between the germline ends. CDR3 in amino acids: CASRQGINQPQHF. The CDR3 nucleotides are TGTGCCAGCAGACAGGGCATAAATCAGCCCCAGCATTTT.

This rearrangement joins TRBV5-4 to TRBJ1-1; a weak D match, TRBD1 (6 bases). CDR1 is SGHNT, CDR2 YYREEE, per germline (reference sequence). CDR3 length: 17 residues. V lost 0 bases and J lost 0, with 15 bases in between. CDR3: CASSLALRQDLNTEAFF. As DNA, the CDR3 is TGTGCCAGCAGCTTGGCCCTAAGACAGGATCTGAACACTGAAGCTTTCTTT.

This chain joins TRBV24-1 and TRBJ2-1, with D uncertain. CDR1 KGHDR and CDR2 SFDVKD come from the germline V gene. There are 13 residues in the CDR3. The V end was cut by 3 bases, the J end by 9 bases, with 11 bases between. The CDR3 loop is CATSDPSVGEQFF. The CDR3 DNA sequence: TGTGCCACCAGTGATCCTTCGGTCGGTGAGCAGTTCTTC.

The rearrangement links TRBV20-1 to TRBJ1-5; no definite D call. The CDR3 has 12 amino acids. Trimming shortened V by 6 bases and J by 2 bases, and 8 bases separated the two germline ends. CDR1 is DFQATT, CDR2 SNEGSKA, per germline (reference sequence). The CDR3 region is CSAGIGNQPQHF. The CDR3 DNA follows: TGCAGTGCCGGGATCGGCAATCAGCCCCAGCATTTT.

The CDR3 bases are TGTGCCAGCAGCTTAGGCCCGACAGGGGAGGCATACGAGCAGTACTTC. Protein product: CASSLGPTGEAYEQYF. The V call is TRBV13, the J call TRBJ2-7, with TRBD1 matching over 8 bases. With 0 bases clipped from V and 4 bases from J, the junction kept 8 bases outside the gene matches. Germline CDR1 and CDR2: PRHDT and FYEKMQ (reference sequence). CDR3 length: 16 residues.

The gene calls are TRBV11-2 and TRBJ2-5; D perhaps matches TRBD1 (6 bases). The CDR3 has 16 amino acids. Germline loops: CDR1 SGHAT, CDR2 FQNNGV. V was pared by 7 bases and J by 4 bases, with 22 bases between. The CDR3 DNA reads TGTGCCAGCACCTCTACTACATTGCAGGGGTTAGAGACCCAGTACTTC. The encoded protein is CASTSTTLQGLETQYF.

This sequence joins TRBV2 and TRBJ2-4; tentatively, D is TRBD2 (5 bases). This CDR3 has 13 amino acids. Germline V gene sequence: CDR1 SNHLY, CDR2 FYNNEI. V was trimmed by 5 bases and J by 9 bases, leaving 14 bases between them. CDR3 in DNA: TGTGCCAGCAGTTACCTTCGGGATAGCATTCAGTACTTC. Its protein product is CASSYLRDSIQYF.

The chain couples TRBV30 to TRBJ1-5; TRBD1 might be the D (5 bases). Germline CDR1 GTSNPN, CDR2 SVGIG (reference sequence). V gave up 4 bases and J gave up 7 bases, with 11 bases separating them. The length of the CDR3 is 12 residues. The CDR3 region has the DNA TGTGCCTGGATACAGGTAGGCCAGCCCCAGCATTTT. This translates into CAWIQVGQPQHF. Supplemented by reference TRBV30 and TRBJ1-5, the full variable domain reads SQTIHQWPATLVQPVGSPLSLECTVEGTSNPNLYWYRQAAGRGLQLLFYSVGIGQISSEVPQNLSASRPQDRQFILSSKKLLLSDSGFYLCAWIQVGQPQHFGDGTRLSIL.

The chain has TRBV27 and TRBJ1-2; D may be TRBD1 (5 bases). The germline gives CDR1 MNHEY, CDR2 SMNVEV (reference sequence). V was clipped by 7 bases and J by 8 bases, with 14 bases between them. The CDR3 covers 12 residues. CDR3 residues: CASTGTLGGYTF. CDR3 DNA sequence: TGTGCCAGCACGGGGACCCTGGGCGGCTACACCTTC.

This rearrangement joins TRBV7-8 to TRBJ2-2, with D perhaps TRBD1 or TRBD2 (5 bases each). V lost 2 bases and J 6 bases, leaving 25 bases between the germline ends. The CDR3 consists of 19 residues. From germline, CDR1 is SGHVS and CDR2 FQNEAQ. The CDR3 DNA reads TGTGCCAGCAGCTTATTGGGCGGAGCCGTTAGATCGGGACCCGGGGAGCTGTTTTTT. It codes for CASSLLGGAVRSGPGELFF.

The rearrangement links TRBV7-9 to TRBJ2-2; no definite D call. Germline V gene sequence: CDR1 SEHNR, CDR2 FQNEAQ (reference sequence). The V end lost 3 bases, the J end lost 7 bases, and 6 bases lay between the germline ends. The CDR3 spans 12 residues. CDR3 DNA: TGTGCCAGCAGCTTTGAGGTCGGGGAGCTGTTTTTT. Its protein is CASSFEVGELFF. Based on the CDR3 plus reference TRBV7-9 and TRBJ2-2, the full variable domain is DTGVSQNPRHKITKRGQNVTFRCDPISEHNRLYWYRQTLGQGPEFLTYFQNEAQLEKSRLLSDRFSAERPKGSFSTLEIQRTEQGDSAMYLCASSFEVGELFFGEGSRLTVL.

The V call is TRBV7-9, the J call TRBJ2-5; 9 bases match TRBD1. The CDR3 sequence is 15 residues long. The germline CDR1 and CDR2 sequences are SEHNR and FQNEAQ (reference sequence). J lost 3 bases, V lost 7 bases, and 9 bases had no gene match. The CDR3 sequence: CASTTVGTGKETQYF. The CDR3 DNA sequence: TGTGCCAGCACTACCGTCGGGACAGGGAAAGAGACCCAGTACTTC.

The chain has TRBV9 and TRBJ1-1, with 7 bases identical to TRBD1. CDR1 is SGDLS and CDR2 is YYNGEE in the germline V gene. The CDR3 totals 13 residues. J gave up 5 bases and V 4 bases, and 5 bases lay outside the gene matches. DNA for the CDR3: TGTGCCAGCAGCACGGACAGGAGGACTGAAGCTTTCTTT. This sequence encodes CASSTDRRTEAFF.

V usage is TRBV12-3 or TRBV12-4 and J usage is TRBJ1-6; TRBD1 is a possible D gene (6 bases). This CDR3 is built from 16 residues. V lost 6 bases to trimming and J lost 0 bases, with 12 bases between them. The chain's CDR3 is CASRLGQSSYNSPLHF. CDR3 sequence (DNA): TGTGCCAGCAGGTTGGGACAAAGCTCCTATAATTCACCCCTCCACTTT.

This clonotype was detected only once. This chain connects TRBV12-3 or TRBV12-4 to TRBJ1-1, with D perhaps TRBD1 (6 bases). The CDR3 covers 14 residues. Trimming removed 6 bases at V and 4 bases at J, with 15 bases between. For the CDR3, the DNA is TGTGCCAGCAGCATACAGGGCTTGGGCACTGAAGCTTTCTTT. The encoded protein is CASSIQGLGTEAFF.

V gene TRBV19 combines with J gene TRBJ2-1; perhaps TRBD2 as D (6 bases). This CDR3 is built from 13 residues. V lost 6 bases and J lost 9, with 15 bases in between. In germline, CDR1 is LNHDA, CDR2 SQIVND (reference sequence). CDR3 coding DNA: TGTGCCAGTAGCAGTGGGAGGAACACTGAGCAGTTCTTC. Translation gives CASSSGRNTEQFF.

The rearrangement links TRBV11-2 to TRBJ1-6; possible D gene TRBD1, 5 bases. Germline CDR1 SGHAT, CDR2 FQNNGV. V was trimmed by 5 bases and J by 3 bases, leaving 14 bases between them. This CDR3 is built from 16 residues. The CDR3, as DNA: TGTGCCAGCAGCCCATTGTCCCAGGGCTATAATTCACCCCTCCACTTT. It translates to CASSPLSQGYNSPLHF.